The T cell receptor beta chain described here comes from a study of control samples from healthy donors and cancer patients (dated by TCRdb to 2018 to 2020). To prepare the library, the immunoSEQ multiplex PCR assay was applied. The table was pulled from immuneACCESS by TCRdb, which kept in-frame rearrangements only. Such tables lose some clones; where checked, under half of the loss comes from unresolved V genes, and the rest has no known cause. For this sample the table gives approximately 150,000 clones, of which around nine tenths were detected only once. 1.5% to 2% of the sample lies in the top ten. As to this clone: It lacks a known antigen. There are no base qualities to consult, and no much larger clone falls within one base.

CDR1 LGHDT and CDR2 YNNKEL are derived from the germline V gene (reference sequence). Counted from cysteine to phenylalanine, this CDR3 has 11 amino acids. Of the read, only the CDR3 DNA is kept; its 33 bases are in frame from base 1. Trimming removed 5 bases from V and 13 bases from J; the gene matches leave 3 bases unexplained. Material: blood. The chain links TRBV3-1 (or the pseudogene TRBV3-2) with TRBJ2-1, with 9 bases in between that match TRBD1. The clonotype originates from a young man in good health. The DNA sequence is as follows: TGTGCCAGCAGCAAGACAGGGGGACAGTTCTTC. Its protein reads: CASSKTGGQFF.